This passage covers 12 T cell receptor beta chains from one sample sequenced in a study of T cells in Graves' hyperthyroidism and ophthalmopathy. The investigators amplified TCR beta CDR3 regions from RNA transcripts. An initial round of RT-PCR targeting the TCR CDR3 relied on the HTBI primer set. TCRdb re-called the multiplex PCR reads through MiXCR, storing one row per CDR3 protein. The data contain a few hundred thousand distinct CDR3 sequences, more than 20% of them singletons. Sequencing was carried out using blood. These receptors all stem from a man in his forties or fifties with Graves' hyperthyroidism.

This clonotype was seen a single time. One junction end disagrees with the germline gene, perhaps due to a read error. The rearrangement joins TRBV6-1 to TRBJ2-7; D gene ambiguous. Per the germline V gene, CDR1 is MNHNS and CDR2 is SASEGT. The CDR3 consists of 15 residues. CDR3 nucleotide sequence: TGTGCCAGCAGTGAAACGCAGGTGAAATCCTACGGGCAGTACTTC. Encoded protein: CASSETQVKSYGQYF.

The chain carries TRBV4-1 and TRBJ2-1; possible D gene TRBD1, 6 bases. The V end lost 0 bases, the J end lost 9 bases, and 9 bases lay between the germline ends. Germline CDR1 reads MGHRA; CDR2 reads YSYEKL. This CDR3 is built from 13 residues. CDR3 region: CASSQETRGEQFF. The CDR3 DNA follows: TGCGCCAGCAGCCAAGAGACCAGGGGTGAGCAGTTCTTC.

Notes on this clonotype: A read error may explain this, as a much larger clone is one base away. V is TRBV28 and J is TRBJ2-1, with D uncertain. The J call is doubtful: the DNA matches TRBJ2-7 better. The CDR3 has 12 amino acids. Germline CDR1 is MDHEN and CDR2 is SYDVKM. CDR3 DNA sequence: TGTGCCAGCAGTTTACCTTCCAATGAGCAGTACTTC. Translation gives CASSLPSNEQYF.

The V gene is TRBV10-3, the J gene TRBJ2-5, with TRBD1 matching over 8 bases. V shed 9 bases, J shed 4 bases, and the junction held 4 bases outside the gene matches. Per germline, CDR1 ENHRY and CDR2 SYGVKD. The length of the CDR3 is 12 residues. The CDR3 bases are TGTGCCATGGGCGACAGGGGAGAGACCCAGTACTTC. Translation gives CAMGDRGETQYF.

This clonotype was detected a few times. This rearrangement joins TRBV3-1 to TRBJ1-6, with D hard to call. CDR3 length: 14 amino acids. CDR1 is LGHDT, CDR2 YNNKEL, per germline (reference sequence). Trimming cost V 2 bases and J 4 bases, with 6 bases left between them. The CDR3 reads CASSQSQYNSPLHF. The CDR3 bases are TGTGCCAGCAGCCAATCACAGTATAATTCACCCCTCCACTTT.

This clonotype was counted many times. CDR3: CASSPVGRIDTQYF. Here the CDR3 DNA reads TGTGCCAGCAGCCCCGTCGGGCGGATAGATACGCAGTATTTT. J is TRBJ2-3 and V is TRBV7-3; D ambiguous. Deletions cut 5 bases from V and 5 bases from J, with 14 bases between. The CDR3 contains 14 residues. CDR1 is SGHTA and CDR2 is FQGTGA in the germline V gene.

This clonotype was counted only a few times. This chain uses TRBV6-2 or TRBV6-3 with TRBJ1-2; D gene ambiguous. V was pared by 0 bases and J by 7 bases, with 6 bases between. CDR3 size: 12 residues. Germline V gives CDR1 MNHEY, CDR2 SVGEGT. CDR3 sequence: CASSYSILGYTF. The DNA of the CDR3 is TGTGCCAGCAGTTACTCGATTCTTGGCTACACCTTC.

This clonotype showed up just a few times. CDR3 loop: CSVADRPYNEQFF. In DNA form, the CDR3 reads TGCAGCGTTGCGGACAGACCTTACAATGAGCAGTTCTTC. The chain links TRBV29-1 to TRBJ2-1; D is perhaps TRBD1 (6 bases). V was cut by 4 bases and J by 4 bases, with 11 bases left in between. Germline V lookup: CDR1 SQVTM, CDR2 ANQGSEA. The CDR3 has 13 amino acids.

The chain links TRBV27 to TRBJ2-1; 7 bases fit TRBD1. Losses at the gene ends were 7 bases for V and 4 bases for J; bases not matched to a gene: 13. The length of the CDR3 is 16 residues. Germline V lookup: CDR1 MNHEY, CDR2 SMNVEV (reference sequence). The CDR3 region has the DNA TGTGCCAGCAACCACAGGGGCGCAAGTTTTTACAATGAGCAGTTCTTC. The encoded protein is CASNHRGASFYNEQFF.

Of note for this clonotype: This may be a read error, as it is one base from a much larger clone. V and J are TRBV7-9 and TRBJ2-7; perhaps TRBD1 as D (6 bases). CDR1 SEHNR and CDR2 FQNEAQ come from the germline V gene (reference sequence). The CDR3 extends over 17 amino acids. The CDR3 DNA reads TGTGCCAGCAGCCTCCCGACAGGCCGTACAAGCTCCTACGAGCAGTGCTTC. The encoded protein is CASSLPTGRTSSYEQCF.

Ten or more counts support this clonotype. The chain links TRBV12-3 or TRBV12-4 to TRBJ2-3; 8 positions match TRBD1. CDR3 length: 14 residues. Losses at the gene ends were 6 bases for V and 0 bases for J; bases not matched to a gene: 2. The CDR3 nucleotides are TGTGCCAGCAGACGACAGGGGAGCACAGATACGCAGTATTTT. Amino acid sequence: CASRRQGSTDTQYF.

This chain links TRBV10-1 with TRBJ2-1, with a tentative D call TRBD2 (6 bases). Per the germline V gene, CDR1 is WNHNN and CDR2 is SYGVQD (reference sequence). The CDR3 spans 16 residues. Trimming took 0 bases from V and 2 from J, leaving 11 bases between them. The CDR3 spells CASSESVRGPYNEQFF. The CDR3 DNA reads TGCGCCAGCAGTGAGTCGGTGCGGGGCCCCTACAATGAGCAGTTCTTC.